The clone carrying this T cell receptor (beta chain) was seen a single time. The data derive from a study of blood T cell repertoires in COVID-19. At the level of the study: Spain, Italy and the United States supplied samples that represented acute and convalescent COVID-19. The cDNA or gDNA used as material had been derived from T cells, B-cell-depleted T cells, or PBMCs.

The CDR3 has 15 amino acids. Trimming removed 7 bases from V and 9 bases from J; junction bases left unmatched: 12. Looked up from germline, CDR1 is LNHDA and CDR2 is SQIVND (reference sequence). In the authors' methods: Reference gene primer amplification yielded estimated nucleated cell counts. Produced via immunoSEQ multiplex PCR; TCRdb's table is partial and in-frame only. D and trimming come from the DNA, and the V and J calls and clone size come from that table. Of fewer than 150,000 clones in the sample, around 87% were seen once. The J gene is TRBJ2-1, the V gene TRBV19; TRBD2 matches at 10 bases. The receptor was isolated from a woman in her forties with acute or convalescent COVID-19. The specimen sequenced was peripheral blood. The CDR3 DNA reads TGTGCCAGTACCTACCTAGCGGGGGCGCTGGGTGAGCAGTTCTTC. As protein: CASTYLAGALGEQFF.